This T cell receptor beta chain was recorded in a study of cytomegalovirus exposure and HLA in healthy donors. The study ran its PCR with 60 Vbeta and 13 Jbeta primers. Here immunoSEQ multiplex PCR was the method, and the copy in TCRdb shows in-frame clones only, minus some. The table has fewer than 200,000 clones, roughly 80% seen once. The source is a woman aged 18-30 years in good health and CMV-seronegative. Source material: PBMCs.

CDR3 nucleotides: TGCGCCAGCAGCTGGCCCCGGGACTACCAAAATGAGCAGTTCTTC. This gives the protein CASSWPRDYQNEQFF. V gene TRBV5-1 combines with J gene TRBJ2-1; 7 nucleotides match TRBD2. V shed 3 bases and J 7 bases; nucleotides not matched to a gene: 10. The CDR3 totals 15 residues. From germline, CDR1 is SGHRS and CDR2 YFSETQ.